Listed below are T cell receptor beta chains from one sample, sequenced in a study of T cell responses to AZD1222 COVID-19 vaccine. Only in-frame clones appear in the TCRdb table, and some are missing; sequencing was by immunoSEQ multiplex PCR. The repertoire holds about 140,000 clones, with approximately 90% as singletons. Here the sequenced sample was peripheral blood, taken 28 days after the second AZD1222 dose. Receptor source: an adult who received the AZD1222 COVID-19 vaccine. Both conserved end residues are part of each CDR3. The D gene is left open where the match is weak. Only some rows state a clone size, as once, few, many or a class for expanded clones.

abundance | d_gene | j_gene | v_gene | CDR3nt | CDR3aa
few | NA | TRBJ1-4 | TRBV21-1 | TGTGCCAGCAACCAACAGGGGGCTGGAAAACTGTTTTTT | CASNQQGAGKLFF
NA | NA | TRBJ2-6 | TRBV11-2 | TGTGCCAGCAGCTTTACCAGGGGTGGGGCCAACGTCCTGACTTTC | CASSFTRGGANVLTF
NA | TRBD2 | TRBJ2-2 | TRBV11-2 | TGTGCCAGCAGCTCGACTAGCGGGAGAAGGTCCGGGGAGCTGTTTTTT | CASSSTSGRRSGELFF
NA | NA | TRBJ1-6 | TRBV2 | TGTGCCAGCAGTCAAAATAATTCACCCCTCCACTTT | CASSQNNSPLHF
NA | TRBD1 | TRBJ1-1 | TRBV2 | TGTGCCAGCAGTCAGGGGGGTTTTATAGAGCCTGAAGCTTTCTTT | CASSQGGFIEPEAFF
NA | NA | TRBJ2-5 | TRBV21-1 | TGTGCCAGCAGCAAAGTCTCTAGCGGGGGGCCCAAGAGGGTTTCTGAGACCCAGTACTTC | CASSKVSSGGPKRVSETQYF
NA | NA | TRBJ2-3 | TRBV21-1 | TGTGCCAGCAGCAAAGGGCCGGGACTAGCAAGAGATACGCAGTATTTT | CASSKGPGLARDTQYF
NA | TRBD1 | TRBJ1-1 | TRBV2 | TGTGCCAGCAGCCAGACAGGGGGCACTGAAGCTTTCTTT | CASSQTGGTEAFF
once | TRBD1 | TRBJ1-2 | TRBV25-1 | TGTGCCAGCAGTGGCTCCGGGACAGGGGATATTAACTATGGCTACACCTTC | CASSGSGTGDINYGYTF
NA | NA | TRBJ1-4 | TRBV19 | TGTGCCAGTAGTATAGCCCCGGGACCAATTTTTTTT | CASSIAPGPIFF
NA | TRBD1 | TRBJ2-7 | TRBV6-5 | TGTGCCAGCAGCCCCGGGACAGCATCCTCCTACGAGCAGTACTTC | CASSPGTASSYEQYF
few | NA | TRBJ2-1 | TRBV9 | TGTGCCAGCAGCGTAGCGGGGGACTCCTACAATGAGCAGTTCTTC | CASSVAGDSYNEQFF
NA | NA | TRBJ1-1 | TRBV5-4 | TGTGCCAGCAGCTTGTACTCAGGGGCGGGGACTGAAGCTTTCTTT | CASSLYSGAGTEAFF
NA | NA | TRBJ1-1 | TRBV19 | TGTGCCACCCGAAATCCCAATATACTGAACACTGAAGCTTTCTTT | CATRNPNILNTEAFF
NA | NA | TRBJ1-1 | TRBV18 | TGTGCCAGCTCACGTGACAGGAACACTGAAGCTTTCTTT | CASSRDRNTEAFF
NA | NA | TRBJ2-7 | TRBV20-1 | TGCAGTGCCGGGAGACAGGACGAGCAGTACTTC | CSAGRQDEQYF
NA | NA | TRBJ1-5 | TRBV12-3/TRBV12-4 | TGTGCCAGCAGTCAAAATAGCAATCAGCCCCAGCATTTT | CASSQNSNQPQHF
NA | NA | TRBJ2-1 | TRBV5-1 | TGCGCCAGCAGCTTGCGACTAGGAGGAGGCAATGAGCAGTTCTTC | CASSLRLGGGNEQFF
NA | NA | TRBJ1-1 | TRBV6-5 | TGTGCCAGCAGCTCAAGAAGGAGATTGAACACTGAAGCTTTCTTT | CASSSRRRLNTEAFF
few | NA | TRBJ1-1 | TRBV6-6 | TGTGCCAGCCAGAGGCAGATAAACACTGAAGCTTTCTTT | CASQRQINTEAFF
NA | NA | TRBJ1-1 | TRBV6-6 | TGTGCCAGCAGTTACTCTGGTAGGGAAACTGAAGCTTTCTTT | CASSYSGRETEAFF
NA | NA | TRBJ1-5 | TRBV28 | TGTGCCAGCTATAGAGGGGGATACGGCAATCAGCCCCAGCATTTT | CASYRGGYGNQPQHF
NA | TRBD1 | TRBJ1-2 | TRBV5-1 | TGCGCCAGCAGCTTGGCCACTGGGACAGTCGTCTATGGCTACACCTTC | CASSLATGTVVYGYTF
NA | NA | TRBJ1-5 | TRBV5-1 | TGCGCCAGCAGCTTAAGCGGTGAGAGGAATCAGCCCCAGCATTTT | CASSLSGERNQPQHF
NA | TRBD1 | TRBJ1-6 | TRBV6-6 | TGTGCCAGCAGCCGAGCCCAACTCCTACAGGGGGCATCCTATAATTCACCCCTCCACTTT | CASSRAQLLQGASYNSPLHF
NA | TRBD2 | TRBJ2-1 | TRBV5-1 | TGCGCCAGCAGCTTGGGGCCGGCGGGAGAAAACAATGAGCAGTTCTTC | CASSLGPAGENNEQFF
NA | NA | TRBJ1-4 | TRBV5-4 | TGTGCCAGCAGCCCGGACGGTGGGGACCTGAATGAAAAACTGTTTTTT | CASSPDGGDLNEKLFF
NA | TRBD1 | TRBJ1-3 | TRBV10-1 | TGCGCCAGCAGTCCGGACAGGGGAAACACCATATATTTT | CASSPDRGNTIYF
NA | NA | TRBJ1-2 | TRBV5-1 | TGCGCCAGCAGCTCCGTTAGTGTTAACTATGGCTACACCTTC | CASSSVSVNYGYTF
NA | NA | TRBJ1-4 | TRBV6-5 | TGTGCCAGCAGGCGACCGGATTTAGAAAAACTGTTTTTT | CASRRPDLEKLFF
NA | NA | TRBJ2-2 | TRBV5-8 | TGTGCCAGCAGCTTGGTTTGGAAAAGTAACACCGGGGAGCTGTTTTTT | CASSLVWKSNTGELFF
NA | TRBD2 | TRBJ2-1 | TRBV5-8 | TGTGCCAGCAGCATAGGACTAGCGGGGGGGCAGGATGAGCAGTTCTTC | CASSIGLAGGQDEQFF
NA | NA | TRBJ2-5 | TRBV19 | TGTGCCACCAGTGACCTGGCGGGCCAAGAGACCCAGTACTTC | CATSDLAGQETQYF
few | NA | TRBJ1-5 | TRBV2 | TGTGCCAGCAGTAGAGGGGGGAGCAATCAGCCCCAGCATTTT | CASSRGGSNQPQHF
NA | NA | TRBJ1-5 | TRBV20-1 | TGCAGTGCTAGTAAGGGAGCGGGTAATCAGCCCCAGCATTTT | CSASKGAGNQPQHF
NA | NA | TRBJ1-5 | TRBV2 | TGTGCCAGCAGTGTTGGTCCTCAAGGAGGCAATCAGCCCCAACATTTT | CASSVGPQGGNQPQHF
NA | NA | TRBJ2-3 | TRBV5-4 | TGTGCCACCCTTGGTGAGGTCGATACGCAGTATTTT | CATLGEVDTQYF
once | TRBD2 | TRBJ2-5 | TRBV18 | TGTGCCAGCTCACCCCCTGCTAGCGGGAACCAAGAGACCCAGTACTTC | CASSPPASGNQETQYF
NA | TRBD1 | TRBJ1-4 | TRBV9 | TGTGCCAGCAGCGTAGCTGGAGGACAGGCTAATGAAAAACTGTTTTTT | CASSVAGGQANEKLFF
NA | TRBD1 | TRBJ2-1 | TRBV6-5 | TGTGCCAGCAGTTACGAGGCAGGGGGCTCCTACAATGAGCAGTTCTTC | CASSYEAGGSYNEQFF
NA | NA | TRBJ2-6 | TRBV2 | TGTGCCAGCAGTGGGCGAACAGCTGGGGCCAACGTCCTGACTTTC | CASSGRTAGANVLTF
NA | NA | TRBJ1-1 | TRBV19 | TGTGCCAGCTCGTGGGGAATGAACACTGAAGCTTTCTTT | CASSWGMNTEAFF
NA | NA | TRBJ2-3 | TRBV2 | TGTGCCAGCAGTGAACTACAGATAACAGATACGCAGTATTTT | CASSELQITDTQYF
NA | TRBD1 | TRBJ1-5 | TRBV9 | TGTGCCAGCAGCGCCGTCCCCCCTCGGACAGGGGGCAGTCAGCCCCAGCATTTT | CASSAVPPRTGGSQPQHF